This T cell receptor beta chain was identified during a study of cytomegalovirus exposure and HLA in healthy donors. Background on the study: Ancestry clustering placed around 81% of roughly 410 genotyped donors in the Caucasian-associated cluster. Study outcomes and limitations: HLA restriction was apparent for most CMV-associated TCR beta chains in a later analysis. Both high specificity and high sensitivity reportedly marked the classifier's diagnosis of cytomegalovirus status. Available immune exposure information was restricted to CMV serostatus only.

The PCR was carried out with 60 Vbeta primers and 13 Jbeta primers. The data were produced by immunoSEQ multiplex PCR, yet TCRdb's version contains in-frame clones alone and is incomplete. The data hold approximately 88,000 clones, with around 60% observed a single time. Worth noting for this clone: Its target is unknown.

Germline V gene data show CDR1 as SGHNT and CDR2 as YYREEE (reference sequence). The CDR3 loop spans 15 amino acids. J was trimmed by 10 bases and V by 2 bases; bases with no gene match: 7. Sequenced: PBMCs. The rearrangement joins TRBV5-4 to TRBJ1-6; 9 positions agree with TRBD1. The TCR was taken from a man in his sixties in good health and CMV-seronegative. For the CDR3, the DNA is TGTGCCAGCAGCTTTTCGGACAGGGGATTGTCACCCCTCCACTTT. It translates to CASSFSDRGLSPLHF.